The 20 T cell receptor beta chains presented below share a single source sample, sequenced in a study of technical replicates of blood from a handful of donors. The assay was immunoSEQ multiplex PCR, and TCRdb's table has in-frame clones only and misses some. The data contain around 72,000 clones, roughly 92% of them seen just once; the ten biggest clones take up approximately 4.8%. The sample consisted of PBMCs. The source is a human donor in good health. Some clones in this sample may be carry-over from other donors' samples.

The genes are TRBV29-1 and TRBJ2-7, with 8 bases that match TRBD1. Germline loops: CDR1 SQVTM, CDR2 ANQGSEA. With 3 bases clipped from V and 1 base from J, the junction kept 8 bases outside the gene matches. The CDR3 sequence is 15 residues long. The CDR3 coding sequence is TGCAGCGTTGACTTGTGGCAGGGGGCTTCCTACGAGCAGTACTTC. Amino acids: CSVDLWQGASYEQYF.

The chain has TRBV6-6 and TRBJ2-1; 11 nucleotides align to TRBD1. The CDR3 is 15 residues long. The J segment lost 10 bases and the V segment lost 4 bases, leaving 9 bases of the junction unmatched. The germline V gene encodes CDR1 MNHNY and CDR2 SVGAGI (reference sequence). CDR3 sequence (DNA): TGTGCCAGCAGTTCCACCGGGACAGGGGGAGGAGAGCAGTTCTTC. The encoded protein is CASSSTGTGGGEQFF.

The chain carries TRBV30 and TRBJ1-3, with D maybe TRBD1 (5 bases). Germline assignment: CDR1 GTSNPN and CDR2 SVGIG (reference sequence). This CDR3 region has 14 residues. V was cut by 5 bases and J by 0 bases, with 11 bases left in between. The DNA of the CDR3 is TGTGCCTGGGGTACGGGGGTCTCTGGAAACACCATATATTTT. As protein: CAWGTGVSGNTIYF.

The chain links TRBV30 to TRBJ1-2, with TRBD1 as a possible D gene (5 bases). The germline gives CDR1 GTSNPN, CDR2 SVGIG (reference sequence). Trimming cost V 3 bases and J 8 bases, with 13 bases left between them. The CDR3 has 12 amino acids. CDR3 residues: CAWSRREEGYTF. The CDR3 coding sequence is TGTGCCTGGAGCCGCAGGGAAGAAGGCTACACCTTC.

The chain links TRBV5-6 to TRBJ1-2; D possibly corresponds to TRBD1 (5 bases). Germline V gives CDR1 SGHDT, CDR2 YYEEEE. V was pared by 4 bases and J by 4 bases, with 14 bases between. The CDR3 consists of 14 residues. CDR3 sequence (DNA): TGTGCCAGCAGCCTTAGGGGTTTGTCCTATGGCTACACCTTC. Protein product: CASSLRGLSYGYTF.

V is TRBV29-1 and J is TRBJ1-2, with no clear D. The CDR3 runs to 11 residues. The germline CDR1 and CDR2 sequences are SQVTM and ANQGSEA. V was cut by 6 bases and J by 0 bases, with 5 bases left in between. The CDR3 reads CSVGSNYGYTF. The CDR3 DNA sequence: TGCAGCGTCGGGTCTAACTATGGCTACACCTTC.

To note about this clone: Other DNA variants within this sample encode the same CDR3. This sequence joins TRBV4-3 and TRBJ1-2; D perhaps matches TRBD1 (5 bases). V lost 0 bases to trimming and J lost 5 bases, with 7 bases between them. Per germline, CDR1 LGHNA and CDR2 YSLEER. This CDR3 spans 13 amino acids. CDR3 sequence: CASSQERGYGYTF. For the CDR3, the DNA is TGCGCCAGCAGCCAAGAACGGGGGTATGGCTACACCTTC.

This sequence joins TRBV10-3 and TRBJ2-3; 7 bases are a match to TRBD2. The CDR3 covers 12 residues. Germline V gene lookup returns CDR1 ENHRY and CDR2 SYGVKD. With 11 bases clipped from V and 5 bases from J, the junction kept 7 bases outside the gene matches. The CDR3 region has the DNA TGTGCCGGGGGACTACGGGGAGATACGCAGTATTTT. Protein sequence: CAGGLRGDTQYF.

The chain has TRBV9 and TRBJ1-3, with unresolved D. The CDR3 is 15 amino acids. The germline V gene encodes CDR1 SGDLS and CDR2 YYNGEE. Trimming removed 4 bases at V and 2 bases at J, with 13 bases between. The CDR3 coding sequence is TGTGCCAGCAGCTTAACAGTGGCCCCTGGAAACACCATATATTTT. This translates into CASSLTVAPGNTIYF.

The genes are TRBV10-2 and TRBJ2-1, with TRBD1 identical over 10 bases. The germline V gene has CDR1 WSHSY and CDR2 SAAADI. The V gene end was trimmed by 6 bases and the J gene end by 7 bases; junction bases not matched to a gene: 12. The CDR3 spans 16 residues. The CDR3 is CASRTTDRGLDNEQFF. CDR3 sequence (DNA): TGCGCCAGCAGGACGACCGACAGGGGGCTCGATAATGAGCAGTTCTTC.

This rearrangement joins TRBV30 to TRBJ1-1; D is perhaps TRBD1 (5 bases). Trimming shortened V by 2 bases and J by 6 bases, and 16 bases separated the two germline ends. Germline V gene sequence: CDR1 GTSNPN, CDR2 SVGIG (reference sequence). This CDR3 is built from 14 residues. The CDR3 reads CAWSLWGLSPEAFF. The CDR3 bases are TGTGCCTGGAGTCTATGGGGACTATCCCCTGAAGCTTTCTTT.

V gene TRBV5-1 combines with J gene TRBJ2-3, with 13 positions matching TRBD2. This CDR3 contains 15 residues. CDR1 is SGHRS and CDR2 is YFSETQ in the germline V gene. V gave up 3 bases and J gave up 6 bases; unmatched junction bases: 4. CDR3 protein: CASSSTSGRIDTQYF. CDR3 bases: TGCGCCAGCAGCTCGACTAGCGGGAGGATCGATACGCAGTATTTT.

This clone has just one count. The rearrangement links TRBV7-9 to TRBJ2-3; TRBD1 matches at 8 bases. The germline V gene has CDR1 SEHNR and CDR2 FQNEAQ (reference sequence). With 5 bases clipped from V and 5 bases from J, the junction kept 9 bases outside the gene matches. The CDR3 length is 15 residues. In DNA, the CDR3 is TGTGCCAGCAGCGCTACAGGGGGGCAGAGAGATACGCAGTATTTT. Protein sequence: CASSATGGQRDTQYF.

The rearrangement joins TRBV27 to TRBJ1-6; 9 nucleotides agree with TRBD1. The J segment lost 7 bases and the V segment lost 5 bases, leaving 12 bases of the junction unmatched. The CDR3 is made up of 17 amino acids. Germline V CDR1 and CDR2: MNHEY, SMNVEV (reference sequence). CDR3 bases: TGTGCCAGCAGTCTCCGGACAGGGGTAGGTTTGAATTCACCCCTCCACTTT. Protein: CASSLRTGVGLNSPLHF.

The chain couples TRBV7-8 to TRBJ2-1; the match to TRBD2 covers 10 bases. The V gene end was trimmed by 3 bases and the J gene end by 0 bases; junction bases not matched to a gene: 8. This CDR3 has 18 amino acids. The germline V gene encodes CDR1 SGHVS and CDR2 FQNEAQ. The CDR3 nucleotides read TGTGCCAGCAGCTTCAGGACTAGCGGCACAAGCTCCTACAATGAGCAGTTCTTC. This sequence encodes CASSFRTSGTSSYNEQFF.

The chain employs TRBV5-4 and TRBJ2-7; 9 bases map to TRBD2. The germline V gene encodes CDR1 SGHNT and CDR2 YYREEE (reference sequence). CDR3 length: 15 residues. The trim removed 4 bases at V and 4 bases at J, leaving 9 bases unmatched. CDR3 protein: CASSPAGTSKYEQYF. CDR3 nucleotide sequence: TGTGCCAGCAGCCCCGCCGGGACTAGCAAATACGAGCAGTACTTC.

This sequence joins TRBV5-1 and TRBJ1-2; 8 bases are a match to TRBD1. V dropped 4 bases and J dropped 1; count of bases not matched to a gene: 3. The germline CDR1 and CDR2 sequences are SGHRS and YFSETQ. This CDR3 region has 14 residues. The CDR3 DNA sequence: TGCGCCAGCAGCCAACAGGGGGATAACTATGGCTACACCTTC. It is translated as CASSQQGDNYGYTF.

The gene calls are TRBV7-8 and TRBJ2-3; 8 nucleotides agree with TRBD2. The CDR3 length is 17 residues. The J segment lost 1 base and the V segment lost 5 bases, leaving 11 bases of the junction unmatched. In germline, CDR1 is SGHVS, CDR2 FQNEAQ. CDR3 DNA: TGTGCCAGCAGCACAAATGCGGGGGGCCTGGGCACAGATACGCAGTATTTT. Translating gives CASSTNAGGLGTDTQYF. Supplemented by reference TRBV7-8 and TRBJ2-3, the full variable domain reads GAGVSQSPRYKVAKRGQDVALRCDPISGHVSLFWYQQALGQGPEFLTYFQNEAQLDKSGLPSDRFFAERPEGSVSTLKIQRTQQEDSAVYLCASSTNAGGLGTDTQYFGPGTRLTVL.

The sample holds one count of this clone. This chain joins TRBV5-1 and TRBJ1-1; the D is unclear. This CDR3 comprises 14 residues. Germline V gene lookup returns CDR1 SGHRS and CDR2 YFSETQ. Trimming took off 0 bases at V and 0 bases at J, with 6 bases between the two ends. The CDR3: CASSLAQLNTEAFF. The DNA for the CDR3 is TGCGCCAGCAGCTTGGCTCAGTTGAACACTGAAGCTTTCTTT.

CDR3: CASSRTGGGYDTEAFF. The CDR3 DNA follows: TGTGCCAGCAGCCGTACAGGGGGCGGCTACGACACTGAAGCTTTCTTT. The V call is TRBV27, the J call TRBJ1-1; 9 bases line up with TRBD1. Germline loops: CDR1 MNHEY, CDR2 SMNVEV (reference sequence). The CDR3 runs 16 residues. V trimming: 6 bases; J trimming: 3 bases; junction bases outside the gene matches: 11.